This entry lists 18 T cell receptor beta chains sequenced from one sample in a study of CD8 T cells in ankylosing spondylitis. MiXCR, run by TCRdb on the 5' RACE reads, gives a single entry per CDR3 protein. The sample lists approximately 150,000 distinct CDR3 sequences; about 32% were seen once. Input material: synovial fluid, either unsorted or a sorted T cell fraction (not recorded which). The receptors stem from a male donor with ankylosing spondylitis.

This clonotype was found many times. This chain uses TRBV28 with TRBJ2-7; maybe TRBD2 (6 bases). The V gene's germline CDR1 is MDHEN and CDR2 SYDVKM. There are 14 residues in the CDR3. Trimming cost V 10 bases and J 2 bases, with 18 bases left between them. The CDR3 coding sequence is TGTGCCATCGGCGGAGGGACGCTGGCCTACGAGCAGTACTTC. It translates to CAIGGGTLAYEQYF.

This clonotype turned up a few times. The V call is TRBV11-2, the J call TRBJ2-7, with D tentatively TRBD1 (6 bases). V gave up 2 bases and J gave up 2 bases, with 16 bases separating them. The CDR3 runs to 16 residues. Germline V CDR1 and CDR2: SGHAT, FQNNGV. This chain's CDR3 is CASSLLGGRGAYEQYF. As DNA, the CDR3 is TGTGCCAGCAGCTTACTTGGGGGCAGGGGTGCCTACGAGCAGTACTTC.

The CDR3 nucleotides read TGCAGTGCTAAAGCACTAGCGGGGGGTATTGAGGAGACCCAGTACTTC. It yields the protein CSAKALAGGIEETQYF. The chain links TRBV20-1 to TRBJ2-5, with 12 bases fitting TRBD2. The CDR3 is 16 residues long. V shed 4 bases, J shed 5 bases, and the junction held 11 bases outside the gene matches. Germline lookup yields CDR1 DFQATT and CDR2 SNEGSKA (reference sequence).

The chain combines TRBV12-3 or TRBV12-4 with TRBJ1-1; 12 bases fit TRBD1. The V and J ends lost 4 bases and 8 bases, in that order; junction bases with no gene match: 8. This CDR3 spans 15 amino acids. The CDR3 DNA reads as TGTGCCAGCAGTTCGCTCGCCGGGACAGGGGGCGAAGCTTTCTTT. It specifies CASSSLAGTGGEAFF.

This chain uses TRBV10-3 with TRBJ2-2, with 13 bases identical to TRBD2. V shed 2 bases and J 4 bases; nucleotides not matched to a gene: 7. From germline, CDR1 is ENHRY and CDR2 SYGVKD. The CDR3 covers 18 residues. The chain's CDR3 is CAISENGLAGAGTGELFF. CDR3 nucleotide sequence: TGTGCCATCAGTGAGAACGGACTAGCGGGAGCGGGCACCGGGGAGCTGTTTTTT.

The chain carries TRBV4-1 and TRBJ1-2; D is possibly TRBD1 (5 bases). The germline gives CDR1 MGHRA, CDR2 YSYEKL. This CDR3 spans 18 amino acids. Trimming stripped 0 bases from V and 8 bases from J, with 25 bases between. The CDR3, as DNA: TGCGCCAGCAGCCAAGAATGGGGACCGGAACAGCCTTCGGGAGGCTACACCTTC. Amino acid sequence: CASSQEWGPEQPSGGYTF.

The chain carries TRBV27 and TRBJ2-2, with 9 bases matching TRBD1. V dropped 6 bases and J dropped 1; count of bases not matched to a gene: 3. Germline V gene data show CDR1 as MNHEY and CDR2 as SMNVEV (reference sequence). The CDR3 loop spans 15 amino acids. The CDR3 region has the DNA TGTGCCAGCAGGAGGACAGGGGAGAACACCGGGGAGCTGTTTTTT. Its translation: CASRRTGENTGELFF.

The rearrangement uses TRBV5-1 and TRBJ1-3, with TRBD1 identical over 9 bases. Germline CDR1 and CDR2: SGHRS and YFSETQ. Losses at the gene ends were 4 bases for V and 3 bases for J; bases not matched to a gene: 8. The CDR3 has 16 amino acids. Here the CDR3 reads CASSPVGQGGGNTIYF. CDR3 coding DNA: TGCGCCAGCAGCCCGGTGGGACAGGGAGGTGGAAACACCATATATTTT.

CDR3: CAISAASGDNEQFF. The DNA of the CDR3 is TGTGCCATCAGTGCCGCTAGCGGAGACAATGAGCAGTTCTTC. The rearrangement uses TRBV10-3 and TRBJ2-1; TRBD2 matches 7 bases. V shed 4 bases, J shed 5 bases, and the junction held 5 bases outside the gene matches. The CDR3 extends over 14 amino acids. Germline loops: CDR1 ENHRY, CDR2 SYGVKD.

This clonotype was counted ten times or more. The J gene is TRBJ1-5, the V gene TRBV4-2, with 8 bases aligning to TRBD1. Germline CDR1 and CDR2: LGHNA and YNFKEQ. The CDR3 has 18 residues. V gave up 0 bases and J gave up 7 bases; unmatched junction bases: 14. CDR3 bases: TGTGCCAGCAGCCAAGAGGGGGGAAGAGACAGGGGAGGCCAGCCCCAGCATTTT. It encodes CASSQEGGRDRGGQPQHF.

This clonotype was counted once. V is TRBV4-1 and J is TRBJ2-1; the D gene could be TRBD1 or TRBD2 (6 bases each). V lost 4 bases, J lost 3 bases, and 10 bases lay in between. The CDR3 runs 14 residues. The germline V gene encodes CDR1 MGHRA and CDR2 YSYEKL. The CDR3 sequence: CASSPRDNYNEQFF. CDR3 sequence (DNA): TGCGCCAGCAGCCCGCGGGACAACTACAATGAGCAGTTCTTC.

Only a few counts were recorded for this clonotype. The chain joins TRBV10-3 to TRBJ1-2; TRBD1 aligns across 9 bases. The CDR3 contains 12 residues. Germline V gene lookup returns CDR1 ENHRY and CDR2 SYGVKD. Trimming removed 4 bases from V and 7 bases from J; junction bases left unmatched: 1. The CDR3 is CAISGDRAGYTF. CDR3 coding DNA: TGTGCCATCAGTGGGGACAGGGCTGGCTACACCTTC.

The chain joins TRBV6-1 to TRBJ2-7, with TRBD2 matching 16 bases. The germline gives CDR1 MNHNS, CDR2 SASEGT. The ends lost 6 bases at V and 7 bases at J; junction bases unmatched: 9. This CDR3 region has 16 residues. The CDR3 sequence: CASSQGLAGGVREQYF. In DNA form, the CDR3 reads TGTGCCAGCAGCCAGGGACTAGCGGGAGGGGTTCGAGAGCAGTACTTC.

CDR3 in amino acids: CASIRQGGTQFF. The CDR3 nucleotides read TGTGCCAGCATTAGACAGGGTGGGACGCAGTTCTTC. This chain joins TRBV2 and TRBJ2-1; 7 nucleotides agree with TRBD1. The CDR3 consists of 12 residues. Germline V gene lookup returns CDR1 SNHLY and CDR2 FYNNEI. V gave up 7 bases and J gave up 12 bases; unmatched junction bases: 9. Combining the CDR3 with reference TRBV2 and TRBJ2-1 gives the whole variable domain EPEVTQTPSHQVTQMGQEVILRCVPISNHLYFYWYRQILGQKVEFLVSFYNNEISEKSEIFDDQFSVERPDGSNFTLKIRSTKLEDSAMYFCASIRQGGTQFFGPGTRLTVL.

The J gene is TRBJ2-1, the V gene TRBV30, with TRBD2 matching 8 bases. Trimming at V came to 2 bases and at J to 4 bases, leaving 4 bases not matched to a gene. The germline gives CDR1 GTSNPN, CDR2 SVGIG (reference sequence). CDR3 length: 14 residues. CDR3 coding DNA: TGTGCCTGGAGTCGGAGCGGGAGTTACAATGAGCAGTTCTTC. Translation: CAWSRSGSYNEQFF.

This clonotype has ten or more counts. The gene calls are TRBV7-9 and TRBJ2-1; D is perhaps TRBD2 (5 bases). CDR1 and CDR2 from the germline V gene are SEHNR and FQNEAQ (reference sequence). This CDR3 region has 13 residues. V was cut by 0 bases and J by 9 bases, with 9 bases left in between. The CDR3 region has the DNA TGTGCCAGCAGCTTAGCCCCTAGCACTGAGCAGTTCTTC. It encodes CASSLAPSTEQFF. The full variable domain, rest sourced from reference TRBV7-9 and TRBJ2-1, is DTGVSQNPRHKITKRGQNVTFRCDPISEHNRLYWYRQTLGQGPEFLTYFQNEAQLEKSRLLSDRFSAERPKGSFSTLEIQRTEQGDSAMYLCASSLAPSTEQFFGPGTRLTVL.

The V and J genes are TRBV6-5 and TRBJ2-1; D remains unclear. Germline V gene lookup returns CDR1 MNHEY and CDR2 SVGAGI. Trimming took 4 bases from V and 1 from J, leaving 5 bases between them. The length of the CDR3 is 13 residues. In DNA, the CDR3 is TGTGCCAGCAGTTTCGATTCCTACAATGAGCAGTTCTTC. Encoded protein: CASSFDSYNEQFF.

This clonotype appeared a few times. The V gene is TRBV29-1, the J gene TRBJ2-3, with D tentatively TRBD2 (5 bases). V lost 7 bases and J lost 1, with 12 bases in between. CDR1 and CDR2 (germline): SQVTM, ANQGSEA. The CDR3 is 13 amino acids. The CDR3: CSGTGWGTDTQYF. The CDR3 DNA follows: TGCAGCGGTACGGGGTGGGGCACAGATACGCAGTATTTT.